This T cell receptor (beta chain) comes out of a study of blood T cell repertoires in COVID-19. Whole-study context: Italy, Spain and the United States were the sources of the convalescent and acute COVID-19 samples. From T cells, B-cell-depleted T cells, or PBMCs came the material, which was cDNA or gDNA.

There are 17 residues in the CDR3. Per germline, CDR1 SGHVS and CDR2 FNYEAQ. Between the trimmed V and J ends, which lost 5 bases and 0 bases, there was a span of 19 bases. Patients of the Seattle cohort, enrolled during active infection, were followed longitudinally. Assay used: immunoSEQ multiplex PCR; TCRdb lists only in-frame clones, some missing. The sample comprises about 160,000 clones, 85% to 95% of which are singletons, and approximately 2% rests with the top ten. The source of this sequence is a woman between 55 and 75 years old with COVID-19, enrolled during active disease. The V and J genes are TRBV7-6 and TRBJ2-5; D is uncertain. The sample comprised peripheral blood. CDR3 protein: CASSRRSLNRYQETQYF. In DNA, the CDR3 is TGTGCCAGCAGCCGTCGGAGTCTTAATCGGTACCAAGAGACCCAGTACTTC.